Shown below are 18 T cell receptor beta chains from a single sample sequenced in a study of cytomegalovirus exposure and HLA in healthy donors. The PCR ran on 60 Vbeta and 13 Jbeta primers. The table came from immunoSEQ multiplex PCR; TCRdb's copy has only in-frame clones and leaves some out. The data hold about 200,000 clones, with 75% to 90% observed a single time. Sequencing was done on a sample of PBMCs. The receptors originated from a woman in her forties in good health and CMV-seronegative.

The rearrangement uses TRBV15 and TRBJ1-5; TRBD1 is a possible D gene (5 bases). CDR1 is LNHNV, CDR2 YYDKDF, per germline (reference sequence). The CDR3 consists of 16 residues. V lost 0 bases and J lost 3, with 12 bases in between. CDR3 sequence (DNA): TGTGCCACCAGCAGAGATTGGCAGGGCTACAATCAGCCCCAGCATTTT. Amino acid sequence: CATSRDWQGYNQPQHF.

DNA for the CDR3: TGTGCCAGCAGCGTTAGCGGGAGGTCCTACAATGAGCAGTTCTTC. It yields the protein CASSVSGRSYNEQFF. The V and J genes are TRBV9 and TRBJ2-1; the match to TRBD2 covers 10 bases. This CDR3 has 15 amino acids. Trimming took 2 bases from V and 1 from J; bases not matched to a gene: 0. Looked up from germline, CDR1 is SGDLS and CDR2 is YYNGEE.

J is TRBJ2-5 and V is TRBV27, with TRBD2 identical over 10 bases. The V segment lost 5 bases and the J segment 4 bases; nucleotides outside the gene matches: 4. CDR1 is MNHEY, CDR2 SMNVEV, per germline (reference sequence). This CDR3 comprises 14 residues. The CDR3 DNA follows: TGTGCCAGCAGTGGTAGACTAGCGGGAGAGACCCAGTACTTC. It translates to CASSGRLAGETQYF.

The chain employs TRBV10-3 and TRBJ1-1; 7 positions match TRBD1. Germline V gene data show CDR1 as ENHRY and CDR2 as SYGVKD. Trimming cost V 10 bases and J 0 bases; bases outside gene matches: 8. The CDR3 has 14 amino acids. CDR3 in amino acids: CATGNRGVNTEAFF. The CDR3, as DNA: TGTGCCACCGGAAACAGGGGCGTGAACACTGAAGCTTTCTTT.

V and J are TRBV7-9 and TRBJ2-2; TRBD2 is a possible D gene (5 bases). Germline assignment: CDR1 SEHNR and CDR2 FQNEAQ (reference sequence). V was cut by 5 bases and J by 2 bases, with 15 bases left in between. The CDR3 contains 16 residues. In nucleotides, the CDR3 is TGTGCCAGCAGCCTCATGTGGGAGTCCAACACCGGGGAGCTGTTTTTT. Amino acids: CASSLMWESNTGELFF.

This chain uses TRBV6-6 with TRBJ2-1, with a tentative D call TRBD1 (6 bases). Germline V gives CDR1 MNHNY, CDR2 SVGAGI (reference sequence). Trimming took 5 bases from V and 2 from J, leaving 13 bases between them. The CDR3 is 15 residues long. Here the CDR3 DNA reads TGTGCCAGCAGTACGTGGGGGACACCCTACAATGAGCAGTTCTTC. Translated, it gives CASSTWGTPYNEQFF.

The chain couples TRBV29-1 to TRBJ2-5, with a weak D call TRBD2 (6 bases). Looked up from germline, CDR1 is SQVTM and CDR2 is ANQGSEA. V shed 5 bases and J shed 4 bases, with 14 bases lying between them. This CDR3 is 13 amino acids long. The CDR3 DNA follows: TGCAGCGTTTTTGGTAGGGGAGGAGAGACCCAGTACTTC. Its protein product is CSVFGRGGETQYF. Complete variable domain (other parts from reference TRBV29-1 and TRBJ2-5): SAVISQKPSRDICQRGTSLTIQCQVDSQVTMMFWYRQQPGQSLTLIATANQGSEATYESGFVIDKFPISRPNLTFSTLTVSNMSPEDSSIYLCSVFGRGGETQYFGPGTRLLVL.

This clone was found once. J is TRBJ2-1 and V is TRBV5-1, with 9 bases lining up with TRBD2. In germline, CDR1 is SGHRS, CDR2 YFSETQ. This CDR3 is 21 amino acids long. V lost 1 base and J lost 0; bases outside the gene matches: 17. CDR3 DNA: TGCGCCAGCAGCTTGTATGGGTTGAGGGCTAGCGGGGACCCCTCCTACAATGAGCAGTTCTTC. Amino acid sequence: CASSLYGLRASGDPSYNEQFF. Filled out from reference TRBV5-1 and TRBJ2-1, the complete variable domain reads KAGVTQTPRYLIKTRGQQVTLSCSPISGHRSVSWYQQTPGQGLQFLFEYFSETQRNKGNFPGRFSGRQFSNSRSEMNVSTLELGDSALYLCASSLYGLRASGDPSYNEQFFGPGTRLTVL.

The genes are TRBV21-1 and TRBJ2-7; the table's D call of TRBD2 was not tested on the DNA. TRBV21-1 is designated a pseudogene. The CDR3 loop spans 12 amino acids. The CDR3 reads CASARLPPEQYF. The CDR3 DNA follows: TGTGCCAGCGCTCGACTTCCCCCCGAGCAGTACTTC.

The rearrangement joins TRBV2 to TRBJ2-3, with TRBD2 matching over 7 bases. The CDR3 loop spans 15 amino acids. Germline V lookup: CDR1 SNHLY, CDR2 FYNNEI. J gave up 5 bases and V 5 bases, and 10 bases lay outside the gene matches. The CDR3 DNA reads TGTGCCAGCAGTCCCGGGACTACCCGAGGAGATACGCAGTATTTT. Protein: CASSPGTTRGDTQYF.

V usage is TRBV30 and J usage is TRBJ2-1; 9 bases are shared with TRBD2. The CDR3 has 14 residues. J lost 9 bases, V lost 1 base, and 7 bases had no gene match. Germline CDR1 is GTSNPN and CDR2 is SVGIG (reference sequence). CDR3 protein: CAWSALAGPFEQFF. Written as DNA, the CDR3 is TGTGCCTGGAGTGCCCTAGCGGGACCCTTTGAGCAGTTCTTC.

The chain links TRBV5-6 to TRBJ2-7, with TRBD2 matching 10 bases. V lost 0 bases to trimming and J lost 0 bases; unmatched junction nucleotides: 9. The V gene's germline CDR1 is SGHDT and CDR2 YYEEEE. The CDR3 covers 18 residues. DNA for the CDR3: TGTGCCAGCAGCTTGGCCTACCTAGCGGGAGACAGCTCCTACGAGCAGTACTTC. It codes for CASSLAYLAGDSSYEQYF.

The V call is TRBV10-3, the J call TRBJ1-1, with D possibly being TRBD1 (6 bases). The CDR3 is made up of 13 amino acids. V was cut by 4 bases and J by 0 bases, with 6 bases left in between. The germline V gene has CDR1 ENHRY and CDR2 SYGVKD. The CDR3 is CAISGTVNTEAFF. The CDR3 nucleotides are TGTGCCATCAGTGGGACAGTGAACACTGAAGCTTTCTTT.

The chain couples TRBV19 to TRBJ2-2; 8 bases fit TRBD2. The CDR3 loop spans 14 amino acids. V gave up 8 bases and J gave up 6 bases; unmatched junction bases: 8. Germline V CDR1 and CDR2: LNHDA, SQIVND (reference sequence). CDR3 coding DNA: TGTGCCAGTGGGAGCGGGAGTAGTGCCGGGGAGCTGTTTTTT. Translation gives CASGSGSSAGELFF.

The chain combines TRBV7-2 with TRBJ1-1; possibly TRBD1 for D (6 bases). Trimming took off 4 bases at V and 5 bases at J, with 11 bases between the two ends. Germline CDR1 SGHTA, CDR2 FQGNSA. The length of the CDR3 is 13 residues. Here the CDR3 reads CASSSQGWTEAFF. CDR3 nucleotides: TGTGCCAGCAGCTCACAGGGATGGACTGAAGCTTTCTTT.

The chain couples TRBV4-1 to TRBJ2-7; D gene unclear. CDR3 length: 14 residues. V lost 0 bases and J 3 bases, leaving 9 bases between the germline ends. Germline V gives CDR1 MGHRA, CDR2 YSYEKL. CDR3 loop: CASSQDWLGYEQYF. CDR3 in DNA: TGCGCCAGCAGCCAAGATTGGCTAGGCTACGAGCAGTACTTC.

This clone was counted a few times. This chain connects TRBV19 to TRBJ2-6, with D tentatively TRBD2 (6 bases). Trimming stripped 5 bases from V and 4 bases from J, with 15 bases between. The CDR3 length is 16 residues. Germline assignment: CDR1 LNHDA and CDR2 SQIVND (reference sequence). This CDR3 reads CASSSGSAGGANVLTF. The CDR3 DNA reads TGTGCCAGTAGTTCCGGGAGCGCAGGCGGGGCCAACGTCCTGACTTTC.

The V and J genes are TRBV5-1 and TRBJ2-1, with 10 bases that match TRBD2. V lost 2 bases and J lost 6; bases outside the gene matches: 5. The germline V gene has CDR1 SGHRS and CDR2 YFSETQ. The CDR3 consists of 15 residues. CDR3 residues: CASSFGTSEVNEQFF. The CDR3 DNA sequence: TGCGCCAGCAGCTTTGGGACTAGCGAGGTCAATGAGCAGTTCTTC.